There are a few counts of the clone carrying this TCR beta chain. Generated by immunoSEQ multiplex PCR, the TCRdb table keeps only in-frame clones and is missing some. The repertoire holds about 48,000 clones, with approximately 86% as singletons. V shed 6 bases and J 0 bases; nucleotides not matched to a gene: 8. Per the germline V gene, CDR1 is MDHEN and CDR2 is SYDVKM. The CDR3 covers 18 residues. The data were obtained in a study of T cell responses to AZD1222 COVID-19 vaccine. This rearrangement joins TRBV28 to TRBJ1-4; 12 nucleotides agree with TRBD1. The TCR sequence derives from an adult who received the AZD1222 COVID-19 vaccine. The source material was peripheral blood, sampled 28 days after the second AZD1222 dose. The CDR3 coding sequence is TGTGCCAGCAGCCTTCCCGGGACAGGGGGCCCAACTAATGAAAAACTGTTTTTT. This translates into CASSLPGTGGPTNEKLFF.